This T cell receptor (beta chain) was profiled in a study of radiotherapy plus CTLA-4 blockade in lung cancer. Study at large: Objective responses were recorded in about 18% of patients, with disease control recorded in 25% to 35%.

Clones were sequenced by immunoSEQ multiplex PCR, and TCRdb holds only the in-frame ones, with some missing. Altogether nearly 110,000 clones are present, approximately 87% being singletons, with the ten largest covering 2% to 3%. A remark on this clone: Its antigen is not known.

Those patients who had chemo-refractory metastatic non-small-cell lung cancer were given focal radiation along with CTLA-4 blockade through ipilimumab. Overall study results and limits: Radiotherapy with ipilimumab was followed by blood expansion of tumor-derived clones. The authors reported that early blood T cell clone dynamics, with interferon-beta, best predicted response.

Per the germline V gene, CDR1 is SGDLS and CDR2 is YYNGEE. Trimming cost V 0 bases and J 4 bases, with 7 bases left between them. The CDR3 is made up of 14 amino acids. The origin of this receptor is a human donor with non-small cell lung cancer that progressed on radiotherapy plus ipilimumab. Some clones in this sample may be carry-over from other donors' samples. The starting material was peripheral blood, obtained from a patient treated with radiotherapy plus ipilimumab. The rearrangement links TRBV9 to TRBJ1-4; D is ambiguous. The CDR3 DNA follows: TGTGCCAGCAGCGTAGGACACCATAATGAAAAACTGTTTTTT. It is translated as CASSVGHHNEKLFF.